These 10 T cell receptor beta chains were all obtained from the same sample, sequenced in a study of T cell responses to AZD1222 COVID-19 vaccine. The data were produced by immunoSEQ multiplex PCR, yet TCRdb's version contains in-frame clones alone and is incomplete. Among under 150,000 clones, roughly 92% were seen once, and the ten largest hold around 1.1%. The input for sequencing was peripheral blood, taken 28 days after the second AZD1222 dose. The receptors derive from an adult who received the AZD1222 COVID-19 vaccine.

The chain has TRBV18 and TRBJ2-7; D not resolved. The V gene lost 4 bases and the J gene lost 0 bases, with 7 bases spanning the gap. This CDR3 has 13 amino acids. Germline assignment: CDR1 KGHSH and CDR2 LQKENI. DNA for the CDR3: TGTGCCAGCTCACTAGGCGACTCCTACGAGCAGTACTTC. This codes for CASSLGDSYEQYF.

The chain employs TRBV4-2 and TRBJ1-4, with D maybe TRBD1 (6 bases). CDR1 LGHNA and CDR2 YNFKEQ come from the germline V gene. The CDR3 loop spans 16 amino acids. Trimming took 0 bases from V and 7 from J, leaving 15 bases between them. The CDR3 reads CASSQEPGGGGEKLFF. In nucleotides, the CDR3 is TGTGCCAGCAGCCAAGAACCTGGGGGGGGCGGTGAAAAACTGTTTTTT.

This chain joins TRBV5-1 and TRBJ2-2, with D possibly TRBD1 on 6 matching bases. This CDR3 comprises 16 residues. CDR1 is SGHRS, CDR2 YFSETQ, per germline. Trimming took off 0 bases at V and 2 bases at J, with 11 bases between the two ends. In DNA, the CDR3 is TGCGCCAGCAGCTTGGAAGGCAGGGGAAACACCGGGGAGCTGTTTTTT. Translated: CASSLEGRGNTGELFF.

The chain recombines TRBV2 with TRBJ2-3; 9 positions match TRBD2. CDR3 size: 18 residues. Germline CDR1 SNHLY, CDR2 FYNNEI. After removal of 5 bases from V and 2 bases from J, the junction contained 14 bases not matched to a gene. This chain's CDR3 is CASSKGAGGPLNTDTQYF. CDR3 nucleotide sequence: TGTGCCAGCAGTAAAGGGGCGGGAGGGCCTCTGAACACAGATACGCAGTATTTT.

The chain joins TRBV7-9 to TRBJ2-2; 10 nucleotides agree with TRBD2. From germline, CDR1 is SEHNR and CDR2 FQNEAQ (reference sequence). This CDR3 comprises 15 residues. The ends lost 8 bases at V and 7 bases at J; junction bases unmatched: 10. The CDR3 spells CASRHRRTSGGELFF. The CDR3 DNA reads as TGTGCCAGCCGGCACCGGCGGACTAGCGGCGGGGAGCTGTTTTTT.

This CDR3 is CASSSIGQPQHF. The DNA of the CDR3 is TGTGCCAGTAGTAGTATCGGTCAGCCCCAGCATTTT. The J gene is TRBJ1-5, the V gene TRBV19; D remains unclear. The CDR3 is 12 amino acids. Trimming cost V 4 bases and J 6 bases, with 7 bases left between them. Germline V gene lookup returns CDR1 LNHDA and CDR2 SQIVND (reference sequence). The full variable domain, completed using reference TRBV19 and TRBJ1-5, is DGGITQSPKYLFRKEGQNVTLSCEQNLNHDAMYWYRQDPGQGLRLIYYSQIVNDFQKGDIAEGYSVSREKKESFPLTVTSAQKNPTAFYLCASSSIGQPQHFGDGTRLSIL.

This clone was recorded only once. This chain's CDR3 is CASSLGTSGGEQETQYF. In DNA form, the CDR3 reads TGTGCCAGCAGCTTAGGAACTAGCGGGGGGGAGCAAGAGACCCAGTACTTC. J is TRBJ2-5 and V is TRBV7-6; 13 bases map to TRBD2. The V gene end was trimmed by 1 base and the J gene end by 2 bases; junction bases not matched to a gene: 4. The CDR3 is 17 amino acids. The germline V gene encodes CDR1 SGHVS and CDR2 FNYEAQ. The full variable domain, with the rest looked up from reference TRBV7-6 and TRBJ2-5, is GAGVSQSPRYKVTKRGQDVALRCDPISGHVSLYWYRQALGQGPEFLTYFNYEAQQDKSGLPNDRFSAERPEGSISTLTIQRTEQRDSAMYRCASSLGTSGGEQETQYFGPGTRLLVL.

V usage is TRBV23-1 and J usage is TRBJ1-5; TRBD1 agrees at 7 bases. TRBV23-1 is designated an ORF whose function remains uncertain. Trimming removed 1 base from V and 2 bases from J; junction bases left unmatched: 11. CDR3 length: 18 amino acids. CDR3 coding DNA: TGCGCCAGCAGTCAATTTCCGAAGAACGGACAGGGCAATCAGCCCCAGCATTTT. Protein sequence: CASSQFPKNGQGNQPQHF.

The chain joins TRBV9 to TRBJ1-1; D remains ambiguous. The CDR3 is 12 residues long. Germline-derived CDR1 and CDR2 are SGDLS and YYNGEE. V was clipped by 0 bases and J by 5 bases, with 5 bases between them. The CDR3 coding sequence is TGTGCCAGCAGCGTAGACGGTACTGAAGCTTTCTTT. It encodes CASSVDGTEAFF.

The chain has TRBV7-2 and TRBJ2-1; no clear D. The CDR3 loop spans 15 amino acids. Germline values: CDR1 SGHTA, CDR2 FQGNSA. V was trimmed by 0 bases and J by 3 bases, leaving 9 bases between them. As DNA, the CDR3 is TGTGCCAGCAGCTTAGCGCGTGGCAGCTACAATGAGCAGTTCTTC. It encodes CASSLARGSYNEQFF.